These 22 T cell receptor beta chains share one sample of origin, sequenced in a study of vaccination effects on CD4 cells after COVID-19. ViraFEST assay sequencing came after antigen-specific CD4+ T cells were expanded with viral peptide pools. CD4+ T cells were isolated after approximately 10 days of culture. No vaccinee had earlier SARS-CoV-2 infection, and nucleocapsid antibodies were negative. No antigen has been assigned to these receptors. Generated by immunoSEQ multiplex PCR, the TCRdb table keeps only in-frame clones and is missing some. The table records 25,000 or so clones, more than 65% of them present only once. The sequences come from CD4+ T cells from PBMCs cultured with HCoV-NL63 spike peptides, collected before COVID-19 vaccination. The source is a human donor who received a COVID-19 vaccine.

This sequence joins TRBV5-1 and TRBJ2-3; 7 bases map to TRBD2. This CDR3 is built from 12 residues. Germline V gives CDR1 SGHRS, CDR2 YFSETQ. With V trimmed by 4 bases and J by 10 bases, 6 bases remained unmatched. CDR3 amino acids: CASSGGREAQYF. DNA of the CDR3: TGCGCCAGCAGCGGTGGGAGGGAGGCGCAGTATTTT.

This clone was detected only once. The V and J genes are TRBV2 and TRBJ2-5; D remains unclear. V dropped 6 bases and J dropped 5 bases, with 10 bases sitting between them. CDR1 and CDR2 from the germline V gene are SNHLY and FYNNEI. The length of the CDR3 is 12 residues. For the CDR3, the DNA is TGTGCCAGCAGCGGCGAGTTGGAGACCCAGTACTTC. Protein product: CASSGELETQYF.

The gene calls are TRBV7-2 and TRBJ1-2; maybe TRBD1 (6 bases). This CDR3 is 14 amino acids long. The V and J ends lost 3 bases and 6 bases respectively, with 14 bases between them. Germline CDR1 reads SGHTA; CDR2 reads FQGNSA. The DNA of the CDR3 is TGTGCCAGCAGCTTGGCTCTGGCAGGGGATGGCTACACCTTC. Translating it yields CASSLALAGDGYTF.

The V call is TRBV6-4, the J call TRBJ2-3; D uncertain. Trimming left V 4 bases short and J 0 bases short, with 14 bases between. This CDR3 region has 16 residues. Germline V lookup: CDR1 MRHNA, CDR2 SNTAGT. CDR3 protein: CASSGVQANSTDTQYF. The CDR3 DNA sequence: TGTGCCAGCAGTGGGGTGCAGGCCAATAGCACAGATACGCAGTATTTT.

This clone appeared a single time. V gene TRBV5-5 combines with J gene TRBJ2-7, with 7 bases that match TRBD1. Germline V gene sequence: CDR1 SGHKS, CDR2 YYEKEE (reference sequence). This CDR3 spans 12 amino acids. V shed 0 bases, J shed 12 bases, and the junction held 6 bases outside the gene matches. For the CDR3, the DNA is TGTGCCAGCAGCTTGGTGGAGGACAGGCCGTACTTC. Translating gives CASSLVEDRPYF.

The chain carries TRBV4-2 and TRBJ2-5, with D hard to call. Germline V gives CDR1 LGHNA, CDR2 YNFKEQ. This CDR3 contains 14 residues. Trimming removed 1 base from V and 9 bases from J, with 15 bases in between. CDR3 nucleotides: TGTGCCAGCAGCCAAGCTCGGACGCAGGCAGCCCAGTACTTC. Translated, it gives CASSQARTQAAQYF.

This rearrangement joins TRBV10-3 to TRBJ2-1; D is unresolved. CDR1 and CDR2 (germline): ENHRY, SYGVKD. V was shortened by 1 base and J by 5 bases, with 9 bases between the two germline ends. The CDR3 has 14 amino acids. This CDR3 reads CAISELGLDNEQFF. Here the CDR3 DNA reads TGTGCCATCAGTGAGTTGGGTCTGGACAATGAGCAGTTCTTC.

This chain uses TRBV6-2 or TRBV6-3 with TRBJ2-7, with 9 bases identical to TRBD1. The J segment lost 6 bases and the V segment lost 6 bases, leaving 12 bases of the junction unmatched. The CDR3 is 15 residues long. The germline CDR1 and CDR2 sequences are MNHEY and SVGEGT. CDR3 bases: TGTGCCAGCAGCACATCGACAGGGGGGTTTCTCGAGCAGTACTTC. Translation: CASSTSTGGFLEQYF.

This clone came up a few times. The CDR3 spells CASSFSGTANTGELFF. CDR3 bases: TGTGCCAGCAGTTTTTCCGGGACAGCGAACACCGGGGAGCTGTTTTTT. V usage is TRBV27 and J usage is TRBJ2-2; 7 bases line up with TRBD1. The junction had 4 bases not matched to a gene; V was cut back by 3 bases and J by 0 bases. The CDR3 spans 16 residues. Per germline, CDR1 MNHEY and CDR2 SMNVEV (reference sequence).

The chain links TRBV5-1 to TRBJ1-3; D not resolved. CDR3 size: 14 residues. Germline loops: CDR1 SGHRS, CDR2 YFSETQ. Trimming removed 4 bases at V and 0 bases at J, with 8 bases between. The CDR3 region is CASSPQDSGNTIYF. The CDR3 DNA reads TGCGCCAGCAGCCCGCAGGACTCTGGAAACACCATATATTTT.

This clone was seen a handful of times. The rearrangement links TRBV6-5 to TRBJ1-1, with unresolved D. Germline V gene sequence: CDR1 MNHEY, CDR2 SVGAGI. The CDR3 loop spans 12 amino acids. The germline V and J ends were trimmed by 10 bases and 5 bases, with 14 bases remaining between them. DNA for the CDR3: TGTGCCACCACGTTCCTAGTTACTGAAGCTTTCTTT. Translating gives CATTFLVTEAFF.

This clone was found once. V and J are TRBV4-3 and TRBJ2-1, with D possibly TRBD1 on 6 matching bases. Germline V gene lookup returns CDR1 LGHNA and CDR2 YSLEER. The V end was cut by 0 bases, the J end by 0 bases, with 12 bases between. CDR3 length: 17 amino acids. CDR3 sequence: CASSQDKVDSSYNEQFF. CDR3 in DNA: TGCGCCAGCAGCCAAGATAAGGTGGACAGCTCCTACAATGAGCAGTTCTTC.

The V call is TRBV5-1, the J call TRBJ1-5; possibly TRBD1 for D (6 bases). V gave up 2 bases and J gave up 2 bases, with 8 bases separating them. Germline values: CDR1 SGHRS, CDR2 YFSETQ. CDR3 length: 14 amino acids. CDR3 residues: CASSFSGGNQPQHF. The CDR3 DNA reads as TGCGCCAGCAGCTTCTCAGGGGGCAATCAGCCCCAGCATTTT.

This chain links TRBV4-1 with TRBJ2-1; 13 bases match TRBD2. Germline V gives CDR1 MGHRA, CDR2 YSYEKL. The CDR3 is 19 amino acids. V lost 0 bases and J lost 0; bases outside the gene matches: 5. CDR3 amino acids: CASSQDGRTSGSSYNEQFF. The CDR3 DNA is TGCGCCAGCAGCCAAGATGGGAGGACTAGCGGGAGCTCCTACAATGAGCAGTTCTTC.

V and J are TRBV9 and TRBJ1-2; the D gene is possibly TRBD1 (6 bases). CDR1 and CDR2 (germline): SGDLS, YYNGEE. The CDR3 is made up of 16 amino acids. The ends were cut back, 4 bases at V and 4 bases at J, with 20 bases in the middle. CDR3 coding DNA: TGTGCCAGCAGCTTAAACCGGGACAATCCCGTCTATGGCTACACCTTC. Its protein product is CASSLNRDNPVYGYTF.

The J gene is TRBJ2-1, the V gene TRBV21-1. TRBV21-1 represents a pseudogene. There are 15 residues in the CDR3. In nucleotides, the CDR3 is TGTGCCAGCAGGCCCGATCATCTCGTCTACAATGAGCAGTTCTTC. Its protein is CASRPDHLVYNEQFF.

In DNA form, the CDR3 reads TGTGCCAGCAGAGCAGGCTCTGGAAACACCATATATTTT. Its protein product is CASRAGSGNTIYF. The chain joins TRBV3-1 (or the pseudogene TRBV3-2) to TRBJ1-3, with no clear D. The CDR3 runs to 13 residues. Germline assignment: CDR1 LGHDT and CDR2 YNNKEL (reference sequence). Trimming stripped 6 bases from V and 0 bases from J, with 6 bases between.

The genes are TRBV30 and TRBJ2-2; TRBD2 is a possible D gene (7 bases). From germline, CDR1 is GTSNPN and CDR2 SVGIG (reference sequence). The V end was cut by 0 bases, the J end by 4 bases, with 15 bases between. This CDR3 has 16 residues. The chain's CDR3 is CAWSVRRGRGTGELFF. The CDR3 bases are TGTGCCTGGAGTGTACGGCGGGGGCGCGGCACCGGGGAGCTGTTTTTT.

The rearrangement links TRBV5-1 to TRBJ2-6; D is ambiguous. Germline V gene sequence: CDR1 SGHRS, CDR2 YFSETQ. V was pared by 4 bases and J by 0 bases, with 8 bases between. The length of the CDR3 is 15 residues. CDR3 bases: TGCGCCAGCAGCGACTCGCGCTCTGGGGCCAACGTCCTGACTTTC. The encoded protein is CASSDSRSGANVLTF.

The rearrangement uses TRBV19 and TRBJ1-1, with 7 positions matching TRBD1. The V and J ends lost 5 bases and 5 bases, in that order; junction bases with no gene match: 5. This CDR3 has 13 residues. Germline V lookup: CDR1 LNHDA, CDR2 SQIVND (reference sequence). Here the CDR3 reads CASSGTAGTEAFF. The CDR3 nucleotides read TGTGCCAGTAGTGGGACAGCGGGGACTGAAGCTTTCTTT. The complete variable domain, with remaining parts taken from reference TRBV19 and TRBJ1-1, reads DGGITQSPKYLFRKEGQNVTLSCEQNLNHDAMYWYRQDPGQGLRLIYYSQIVNDFQKGDIAEGYSVSREKKESFPLTVTSAQKNPTAFYLCASSGTAGTEAFFGQGTRLTVV.

CDR3 region: CASSYRSTGNYGYTF. For the CDR3, the DNA is TGTGCCAGCAGTTACCGATCGACAGGGAACTATGGCTACACCTTC. This chain joins TRBV6-5 and TRBJ1-2, with TRBD1 identical over 7 bases. Germline V lookup: CDR1 MNHEY, CDR2 SVGAGI. The CDR3 contains 15 residues. V lost 2 bases to trimming and J lost 2 bases; unmatched junction nucleotides: 5.

V gene TRBV5-6 combines with J gene TRBJ1-2, with a tentative D call TRBD1 (6 bases). The ends were cut back, 2 bases at V and 0 bases at J, with 8 bases in the middle. Germline-derived CDR1 and CDR2 are SGHDT and YYEEEE. The CDR3 totals 14 residues. CDR3 in DNA: TGTGCCAGCAGCTTTGGGGGCACTAACTATGGCTACACCTTC. It specifies CASSFGGTNYGYTF.